The present T cell receptor beta chain was sequenced within a study of T cell responses to AZD1222 COVID-19 vaccine. The table came from immunoSEQ multiplex PCR; TCRdb's copy has only in-frame clones and leaves some out. The sample lists 90,000 to 150,000 clones, about 90% occurring once. Samples with a second dose at about 4 or about 12 weeks were pooled together. Remarks on this clone: Its antigen is as yet unknown.

Study results and limitations: Spike-specific TCR breadth and depth grew following two AZD1222 doses. Within unmutated variant regions lay the reported targets of nearly half of spike-specific TCRs.

Sample: peripheral blood, taken 28 days after the second AZD1222 dose. The sequence was collected from an adult who received the AZD1222 COVID-19 vaccine.

The CDR3 DNA follows: TGCGCCAGCAGTTGGCAAGAGACCCAGTACTTC. Its protein product is CASSWQETQYF. The rearrangement links TRBV5-1 to TRBJ2-5; D is unclear. Trimming removed 5 bases from V and 2 bases from J, with 4 bases in between. In germline, CDR1 is SGHRS, CDR2 YFSETQ. This CDR3 is 11 amino acids long. The full variable domain, with the rest looked up from reference TRBV5-1 and TRBJ2-5, is KAGVTQTPRYLIKTRGQQVTLSCSPISGHRSVSWYQQTPGQGLQFLFEYFSETQRNKGNFPGRFSGRQFSNSRSEMNVSTLELGDSALYLCASSWQETQYFGPGTRLLVL.